Described below is a single T cell receptor (beta chain) sequence and its context. Different DNA sequences within this sample yield the same CDR3. This entry comes from a study of cytomegalovirus exposure and HLA in healthy donors. PCR involved 60 Vbeta and 13 Jbeta primers. Generated by immunoSEQ multiplex PCR, the TCRdb table keeps only in-frame clones and is missing some. The table includes 150,000 to 200,000 clones, 70% to 75% detected once. This clonotype was obtained from a man aged 18 to 29 in good health and CMV-seropositive. The source material was PBMCs.

The CDR3 DNA sequence: TGTGCCAGCAGCTTGTGGAGATTGACAGGGGAAGTAGTGAATGAAAAACTGTTTTTT. Amino acids: CASSLWRLTGEVVNEKLFF. This chain connects TRBV5-6 to TRBJ1-4; 8 bases match TRBD1. CDR1 SGHDT and CDR2 YYEEEE come from the germline V gene. The CDR3 spans 19 residues. Trimming took 1 base from V and 5 from J; bases not matched to a gene: 16.